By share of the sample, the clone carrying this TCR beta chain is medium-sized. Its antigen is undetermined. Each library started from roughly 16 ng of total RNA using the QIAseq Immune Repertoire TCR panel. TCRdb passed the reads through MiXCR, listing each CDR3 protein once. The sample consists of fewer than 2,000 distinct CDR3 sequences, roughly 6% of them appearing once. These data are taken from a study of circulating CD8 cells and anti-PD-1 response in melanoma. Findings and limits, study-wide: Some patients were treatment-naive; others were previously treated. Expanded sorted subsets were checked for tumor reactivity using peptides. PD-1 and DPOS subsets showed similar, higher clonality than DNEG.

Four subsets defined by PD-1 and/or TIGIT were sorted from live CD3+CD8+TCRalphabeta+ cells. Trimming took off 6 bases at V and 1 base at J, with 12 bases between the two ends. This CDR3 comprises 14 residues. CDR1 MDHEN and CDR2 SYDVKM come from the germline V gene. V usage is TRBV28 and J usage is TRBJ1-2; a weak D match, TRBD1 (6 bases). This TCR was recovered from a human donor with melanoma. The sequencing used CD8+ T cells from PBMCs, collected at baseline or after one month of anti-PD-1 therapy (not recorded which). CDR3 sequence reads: CASSPGHGNYGYTF. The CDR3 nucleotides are TGTGCCAGCAGCCCGGGACACGGTAACTATGGCTACACCTTC.